The 27 T cell receptor beta chains given below trace back to one sample, sequenced in a study of blood T cell repertoires in COVID-19. Profiling relied on immunoSEQ multiplex PCR, and the TCRdb table lists in-frame clones only, not all of them. The table has about 91,000 clones, around 88% seen once; the top ten hold roughly 8.1%. The sequenced sample was peripheral blood. The receptor set was obtained from an older woman with acute or convalescent COVID-19.

The V call is TRBV6-9, the J call TRBJ1-2, with 8 positions matching TRBD1. The length of the CDR3 is 14 residues. The germline V gene has CDR1 MNHGY and CDR2 SVAAGI. The ends lost 6 bases at V and 5 bases at J; junction bases unmatched: 8. CDR3 region: CASRKTGERYGYTF. CDR3 DNA: TGTGCCAGCAGAAAGACAGGGGAGAGGTATGGCTACACCTTC.

The chain is built from TRBV7-7 and TRBJ2-1; 11 bases match TRBD2. V gave up 5 bases and J gave up 10 bases; unmatched junction bases: 10. Germline assignment: CDR1 SSHAT and CDR2 FNYEAQ (reference sequence). This CDR3 region has 15 residues. The CDR3 reads CASSDRLAGPGEQFF. In DNA, the CDR3 is TGTGCCAGCAGCGACAGACTAGCGGGACCGGGGGAGCAGTTCTTC.

As regards this clone: This sample also contains other DNA sequences that code for the same CDR3. The genes are TRBV19 and TRBJ2-7; a possible D gene is TRBD2 (6 bases). CDR3 length: 14 amino acids. CDR1 is LNHDA, CDR2 SQIVND, per germline (reference sequence). Trimming removed 3 bases from V and 2 bases from J, with 11 bases in between. CDR3: CASSIAGGTYEQYF. DNA of the CDR3: TGTGCCAGTAGTATCGCCGGCGGGACCTACGAGCAGTACTTC.

The gene calls are TRBV7-3 and TRBJ2-1; D possibly corresponds to TRBD2 (5 bases). This CDR3 region has 15 residues. Trimming took off 1 base at V and 3 bases at J, with 10 bases between the two ends. Per the germline V gene, CDR1 is SGHTA and CDR2 is FQGTGA. In DNA form, the CDR3 reads TGTGCCAGCAGCTTAAGAAGCGGAGGCTACAATGAGCAGTTCTTC. Residues: CASSLRSGGYNEQFF.

The chain is built from TRBV10-2 and TRBJ2-1, with 14 bases that match TRBD2. The V gene end was trimmed by 6 bases and the J gene end by 9 bases; junction bases not matched to a gene: 10. There are 16 residues in the CDR3. Germline CDR1 WSHSY, CDR2 SAAADI. CDR3 loop: CASSSGTSGRGGEQFF. In DNA, the CDR3 is TGCGCCAGCAGCTCCGGGACTAGCGGGAGAGGGGGTGAGCAGTTCTTC.

This clone was seen only once. The J gene is TRBJ2-2, the V gene TRBV2, with D uncertain. Looked up from germline, CDR1 is SNHLY and CDR2 is FYNNEI. This CDR3 has 8 residues. V shed 8 bases and J shed 16 bases, with 8 bases lying between them. This CDR3 reads CASSNSFF. The DNA for the CDR3 is TGTGCCAGCTCCAATTCGTTTTTT.

J is TRBJ2-1 and V is TRBV5-1; 12 bases fit TRBD2. The length of the CDR3 is 18 residues. The V gene end was trimmed by 0 bases and the J gene end by 7 bases; junction bases not matched to a gene: 11. Germline CDR1 and CDR2: SGHRS and YFSETQ. The CDR3 DNA reads as TGCGCCAGCAGCTTGGCCTCTTTGCAGACTAGCGGGGGTAATGAGCAGTTCTTC. It is translated as CASSLASLQTSGGNEQFF.

The V and J genes are TRBV3-1 (or the pseudogene TRBV3-2) and TRBJ2-1; 7 positions agree with TRBD2. CDR3 size: 15 residues. CDR1 LGHDT and CDR2 YNNKEL come from the germline V gene (reference sequence). The V gene end was trimmed by 5 bases and the J gene end by 8 bases; junction bases not matched to a gene: 12. This chain's CDR3 is CASSILRTSFYEQFF. In DNA, the CDR3 is TGTGCCAGCAGCATCCTCCGGACTAGTTTTTATGAGCAGTTCTTC.

This chain connects TRBV5-1 to TRBJ1-5; D not resolved. There are 15 residues in the CDR3. Trimming took 0 bases from V and 6 from J, leaving 13 bases between them. CDR1 is SGHRS and CDR2 is YFSETQ in the germline V gene. CDR3 protein: CASSLAGGIGQPQHF. CDR3 DNA: TGCGCCAGCAGCTTGGCGGGTGGTATCGGTCAGCCCCAGCATTTT.

The chain employs TRBV28 and TRBJ2-4; 10 nucleotides align to TRBD1. This CDR3 region has 17 residues. The ends lost 6 bases at V and 6 bases at J; junction bases unmatched: 14. Germline values: CDR1 MDHEN, CDR2 SYDVKM. CDR3 sequence: CASSDRTWTGGRNIQYF. As DNA, the CDR3 is TGTGCCAGCAGCGACCGAACCTGGACAGGGGGAAGAAACATTCAGTACTTC.

V usage is TRBV6-5 and J usage is TRBJ2-1; a weak D match, TRBD2 (6 bases). Trimming took off 6 bases at V and 4 bases at J, with 10 bases between the two ends. The germline V gene encodes CDR1 MNHEY and CDR2 SVGAGI. This CDR3 has 13 residues. The chain's CDR3 is CASREGLYNEQFF. CDR3 coding DNA: TGTGCCAGCAGAGAGGGACTTTACAATGAGCAGTTCTTC.

This chain joins TRBV28 and TRBJ2-7; 9 bases agree with TRBD2. Germline-derived CDR1 and CDR2 are MDHEN and SYDVKM. The J segment lost 2 bases and the V segment lost 4 bases, leaving 3 bases of the junction unmatched. The CDR3 has 14 residues. CDR3 DNA sequence: TGTGCCAGCAGTTGGGCTAGCGGGACCTACGAGCAGTACTTC. Amino acids: CASSWASGTYEQYF.

V is TRBV29-1 and J is TRBJ2-2; 9 bases line up with TRBD2. Germline assignment: CDR1 SQVTM and CDR2 ANQGSEA. This CDR3 is built from 14 residues. J was trimmed by 1 base and V by 7 bases; bases with no gene match: 4. As DNA, the CDR3 is TGCAGCGCTGCGCGGGGGGGGAACACCGGGGAGCTGTTTTTT. As protein: CSAARGGNTGELFF.

The chain joins TRBV19 to TRBJ1-1; maybe TRBD1 (6 bases). Germline values: CDR1 LNHDA, CDR2 SQIVND (reference sequence). This CDR3 is built from 15 residues. Trimming removed 1 base at V and 0 bases at J, with 9 bases between. The DNA for the CDR3 is TGTGCCAGTAGTATAGGAGGACAGCTGAACACTGAAGCTTTCTTT. It codes for CASSIGGQLNTEAFF.

The rearrangement links TRBV3-1 (or the pseudogene TRBV3-2) to TRBJ2-7; TRBD2 is a possible D gene (5 bases). This CDR3 comprises 12 residues. Germline V gene data show CDR1 as LGHDT and CDR2 as YNNKEL (reference sequence). V was pared by 4 bases and J by 4 bases, with 8 bases between. The DNA of the CDR3 is TGTGCCAGCAGCCGAGGGAATTACGAGCAGTACTTC. It yields the protein CASSRGNYEQYF.

V gene TRBV10-2 combines with J gene TRBJ1-2, with 11 bases that match TRBD1. V was pared by 2 bases and J by 6 bases, with 11 bases of the junction left unmatched. The CDR3 totals 17 residues. Per the germline V gene, CDR1 is WSHSY and CDR2 is SAAADI. CDR3 sequence: CASSENGQGASLDGYTF. CDR3 sequence (DNA): TGCGCCAGCAGTGAGAATGGACAGGGGGCGAGCTTAGATGGCTACACCTTC.

The chain employs TRBV5-1 and TRBJ1-2; D is possibly TRBD1 (5 bases). With 0 bases removed from V and 4 bases from J, the gap between germline ends came to 10 bases. Germline CDR1 is SGHRS and CDR2 is YFSETQ. There are 14 residues in the CDR3. DNA of the CDR3: TGCGCCAGCAGCTTGGAGACAGTTCTCTATGGCTACACCTTC. It specifies CASSLETVLYGYTF.

The chain couples TRBV4-1 to TRBJ2-1; no definite D call. Germline assignment: CDR1 MGHRA and CDR2 YSYEKL. The V and J ends lost 5 bases and 12 bases respectively, with 8 bases between them. This CDR3 has 10 residues. The CDR3 DNA follows: TGCGCCAGCAGCGGTCACGGGCAGTTCTTC. It translates to CASSGHGQFF.

The chain recombines TRBV29-1 with TRBJ2-3; 12 nucleotides align to TRBD1. Trimming removed 5 bases from V and 3 bases from J; junction bases left unmatched: 6. The length of the CDR3 is 15 residues. CDR1 SQVTM and CDR2 ANQGSEA come from the germline V gene. The CDR3 DNA sequence: TGCAGCGTTCCGGGACAGGGGGCGTTGACAGATACGCAGTATTTT. Translating it yields CSVPGQGALTDTQYF.

CDR3 amino acids: CASSLDRVGYF. The CDR3, as DNA: TGTGCCAGCAGCTTAGACCGGGTGGGGTACTTC. The chain has TRBV7-9 and TRBJ2-7; D gene unclear. CDR1 is SEHNR, CDR2 FQNEAQ, per germline (reference sequence). V was cut by 1 base and J by 12 bases, with 10 bases left in between. The CDR3 runs to 11 residues.

The V gene is TRBV11-2, the J gene TRBJ2-1, with 7 bases fitting TRBD2. V dropped 3 bases and J dropped 3; count of bases not matched to a gene: 5. CDR1 and CDR2 (germline): SGHAT, FQNNGV. This CDR3 is 15 amino acids long. CDR3 coding DNA: TGTGCCAGCAGCTTTAATAGCGGGCGCTACAATGAGCAGTTCTTC. Translation: CASSFNSGRYNEQFF.

V usage is TRBV9 and J usage is TRBJ1-4; D remains ambiguous. This CDR3 contains 16 residues. Trimming removed 0 bases at V and 3 bases at J, with 12 bases between. The germline V gene has CDR1 SGDLS and CDR2 YYNGEE. CDR3 amino acids: CASSVGERRANEKLFF. DNA of the CDR3: TGTGCCAGCAGCGTAGGGGAGCGCCGGGCTAATGAAAAACTGTTTTTT.

This rearrangement joins TRBV15 to TRBJ1-1, with D possibly matching TRBD1 (5 bases). This CDR3 has 13 amino acids. Germline assignment: CDR1 LNHNV and CDR2 YYDKDF (reference sequence). V was pared by 5 bases and J by 7 bases, with 14 bases between. Written as DNA, the CDR3 is TGTGCCACCAGCTTCAGGGCGCAGGGTGAAGCTTTCTTT. It codes for CATSFRAQGEAFF. Based on the CDR3 plus reference TRBV15 and TRBJ1-1, the full variable domain is DAMVIQNPRYQVTQFGKPVTLSCSQTLNHNVMYWYQQKSSQAPKLLFHYYDKDFNNEADTPDNFQSRRPNTSFCFLDIRSPGLGDTAMYLCATSFRAQGEAFFGQGTRLTVV.

The gene calls are TRBV28 and TRBJ1-4; 10 bases are a match to TRBD1. V trimming: 8 bases; J trimming: 7 bases; junction bases outside the gene matches: 7. CDR1 is MDHEN, CDR2 SYDVKM, per germline. CDR3 length equals 14 residues. CDR3 sequence reads: CASGTTGGTEKLFF. The CDR3 DNA follows: TGTGCCAGCGGGACGACAGGGGGCACTGAAAAACTGTTTTTT.

V gene TRBV2 combines with J gene TRBJ2-5, with 9 bases lining up with TRBD1. In germline, CDR1 is SNHLY, CDR2 FYNNEI. This CDR3 has 16 residues. Trimming took 0 bases from V and 7 from J; bases not matched to a gene: 9. Here the CDR3 DNA reads TGTGCCAGCAGTGAAGCCGGACGACAGGGGGTGGGGACCCAGTACTTC. This codes for CASSEAGRQGVGTQYF.

The rearrangement links TRBV3-1 (or the pseudogene TRBV3-2) to TRBJ2-1; 7 positions match TRBD2. Per germline, CDR1 LGHDT and CDR2 YNNKEL (reference sequence). The CDR3 is 14 residues long. The V and J ends lost 1 base and 5 bases, in that order; junction bases with no gene match: 2. CDR3 in DNA: TGTGCCAGCAGCCAAGGGACTAGAAACAATGAGCAGTTCTTC. Translated, it gives CASSQGTRNNEQFF.

This clone came up once. This rearrangement joins TRBV24-1 to TRBJ2-3, with D possibly TRBD1 on 5 matching bases. The CDR3 is 16 residues long. CDR1 is KGHDR, CDR2 SFDVKD, per germline. With 4 bases removed from V and 5 bases from J, the gap between germline ends came to 18 bases. DNA for the CDR3: TGTGCCACCAGTGACTTACAGGTCGGTGCGGAAGATACGCAGTATTTT. Translation: CATSDLQVGAEDTQYF.